A single TCR beta chain is shown here with its context. Its antigen remains unidentified. This sample is drawn from a study of T cells in tuberculosis. The protocol was immunoSEQ multiplex PCR, while the TCRdb copy is restricted to in-frame clones and leaves out a portion. The sample yields 40,000 to 45,000 clones, 90% to 95% seen once. Study findings and constraints: The TCR-beta difference was not significant; alpha differences partly reflected length.

This sequence was found in a donor aged 10 to 29 with latent tuberculosis or without tuberculosis infection. The sample was PBMCs.

CDR3 loop: CASSPAGEVAGELFF. The CDR3 DNA reads as TGTGCCAGCAGCCCCGCGGGAGAGGTAGCCGGGGAGCTGTTTTTT. The rearrangement links TRBV6-5 to TRBJ2-2; TRBD2 matches 7 bases. J gave up 6 bases and V 6 bases, and 10 bases lay outside the gene matches. Germline CDR1 and CDR2: MNHEY and SVGAGI. This CDR3 has 15 amino acids.